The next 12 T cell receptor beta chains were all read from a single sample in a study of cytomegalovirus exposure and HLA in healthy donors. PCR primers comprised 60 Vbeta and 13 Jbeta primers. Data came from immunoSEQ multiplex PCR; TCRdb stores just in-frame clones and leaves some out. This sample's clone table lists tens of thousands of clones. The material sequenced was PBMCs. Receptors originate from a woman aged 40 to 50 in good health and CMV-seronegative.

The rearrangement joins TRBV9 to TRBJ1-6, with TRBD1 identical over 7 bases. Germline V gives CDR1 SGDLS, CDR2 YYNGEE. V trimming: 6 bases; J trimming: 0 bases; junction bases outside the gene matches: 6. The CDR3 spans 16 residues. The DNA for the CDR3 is TGTGCCAGCAACAAGGGGGCGAGCTCCTATAATTCACCCCTCCACTTT. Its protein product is CASNKGASSYNSPLHF. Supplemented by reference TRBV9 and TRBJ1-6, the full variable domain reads DSGVTQTPKHLITATGQRVTLRCSPRSGDLSVYWYQQSLDQGLQFLIQYYNGEERAKGNILERFSAQQFPDLHSELNLSSLELGDSALYFCASNKGASSYNSPLHFGNGTRLTVT.

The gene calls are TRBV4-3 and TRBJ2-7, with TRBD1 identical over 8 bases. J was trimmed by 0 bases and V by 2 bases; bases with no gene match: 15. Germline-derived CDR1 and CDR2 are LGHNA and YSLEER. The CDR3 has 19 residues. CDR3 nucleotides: TGCGCCAGCAGCCAATATTCTATAGGGACAGGCCTTGCCTCCTACGAGCAGTACTTC. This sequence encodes CASSQYSIGTGLASYEQYF.

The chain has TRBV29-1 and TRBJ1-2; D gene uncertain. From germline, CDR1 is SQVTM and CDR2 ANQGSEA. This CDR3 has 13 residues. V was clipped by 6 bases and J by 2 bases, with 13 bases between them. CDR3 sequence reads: CSVGGSGNYGYTF. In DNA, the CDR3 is TGCAGCGTCGGAGGTTCGGGGAACTATGGCTACACCTTC.

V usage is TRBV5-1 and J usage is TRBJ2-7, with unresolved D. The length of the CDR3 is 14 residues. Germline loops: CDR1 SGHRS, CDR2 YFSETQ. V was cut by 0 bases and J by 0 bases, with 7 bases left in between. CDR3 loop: CASSLEPGSYEQYF. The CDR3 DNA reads TGCGCCAGCAGCTTGGAACCGGGCTCCTACGAGCAGTACTTC.

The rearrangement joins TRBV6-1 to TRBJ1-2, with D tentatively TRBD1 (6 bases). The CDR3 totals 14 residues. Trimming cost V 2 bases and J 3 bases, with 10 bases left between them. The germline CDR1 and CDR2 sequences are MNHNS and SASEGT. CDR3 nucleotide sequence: TGTGCCAGCAGTGAATACAGGGAAGACTATGGCTACACCTTC. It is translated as CASSEYREDYGYTF.

CDR3 coding DNA: TGTGCCAGCAGCATTGGACAGGGCCCGCAATCTGAGCAGTTCTTC. Residues: CASSIGQGPQSEQFF. The chain uses TRBV7-9 and TRBJ2-1; TRBD1 matches 8 bases. Trimming removed 5 bases from V and 9 bases from J; junction bases left unmatched: 12. Germline values: CDR1 SEHNR, CDR2 FQNEAQ (reference sequence). This CDR3 spans 15 amino acids. The whole variable domain, remainder taken from reference TRBV7-9 and TRBJ2-1, is DTGVSQNPRHKITKRGQNVTFRCDPISEHNRLYWYRQTLGQGPEFLTYFQNEAQLEKSRLLSDRFSAERPKGSFSTLEIQRTEQGDSAMYLCASSIGQGPQSEQFFGPGTRLTVL.

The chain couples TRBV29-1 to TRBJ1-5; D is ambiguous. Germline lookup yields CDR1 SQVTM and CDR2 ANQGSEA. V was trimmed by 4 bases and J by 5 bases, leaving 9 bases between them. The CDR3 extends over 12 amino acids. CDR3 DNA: TGCAGCGTTGGCGAGTTGGATCAGCCCCAGCATTTT. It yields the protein CSVGELDQPQHF.

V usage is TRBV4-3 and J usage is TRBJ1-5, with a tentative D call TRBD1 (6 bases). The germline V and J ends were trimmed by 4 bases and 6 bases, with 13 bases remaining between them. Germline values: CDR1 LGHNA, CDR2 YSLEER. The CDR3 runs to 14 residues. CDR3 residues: CASSPRAGVQPQHF. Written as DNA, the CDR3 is TGCGCCAGCAGCCCTCGGGCAGGGGTTCAGCCCCAGCATTTT.

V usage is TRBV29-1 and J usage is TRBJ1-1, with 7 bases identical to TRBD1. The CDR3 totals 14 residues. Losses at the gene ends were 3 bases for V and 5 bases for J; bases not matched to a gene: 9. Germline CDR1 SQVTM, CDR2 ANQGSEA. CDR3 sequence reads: CSVEETGRRTEAFF. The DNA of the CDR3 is TGCAGCGTTGAGGAGACAGGGAGGAGGACTGAAGCTTTCTTT. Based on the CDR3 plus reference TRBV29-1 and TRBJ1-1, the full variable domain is SAVISQKPSRDICQRGTSLTIQCQVDSQVTMMFWYRQQPGQSLTLIATANQGSEATYESGFVIDKFPISRPNLTFSTLTVSNMSPEDSSIYLCSVEETGRRTEAFFGQGTRLTVV.

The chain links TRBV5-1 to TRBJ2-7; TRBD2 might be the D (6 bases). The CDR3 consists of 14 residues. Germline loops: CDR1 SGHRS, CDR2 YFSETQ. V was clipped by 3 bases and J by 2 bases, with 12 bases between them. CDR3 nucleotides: TGCGCCAGCAGCTCCCTGACGGGAGCCTACGAGCAGTACTTC. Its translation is CASSSLTGAYEQYF.

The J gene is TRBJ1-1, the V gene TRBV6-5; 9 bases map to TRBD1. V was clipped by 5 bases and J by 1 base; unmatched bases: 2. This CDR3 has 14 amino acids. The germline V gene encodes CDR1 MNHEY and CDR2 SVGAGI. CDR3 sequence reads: CASSRDRANTEAFF. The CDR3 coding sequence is TGTGCCAGCAGTCGGGACAGGGCGAACACTGAAGCTTTCTTT.

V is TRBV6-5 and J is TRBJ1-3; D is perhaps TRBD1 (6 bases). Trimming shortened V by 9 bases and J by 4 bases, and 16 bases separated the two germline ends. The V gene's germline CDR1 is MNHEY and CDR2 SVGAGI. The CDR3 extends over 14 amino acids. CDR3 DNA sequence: TGTGCCAGTGGACCAGGGGCCGGCGGAAACACCATATATTTT. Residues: CASGPGAGGNTIYF.